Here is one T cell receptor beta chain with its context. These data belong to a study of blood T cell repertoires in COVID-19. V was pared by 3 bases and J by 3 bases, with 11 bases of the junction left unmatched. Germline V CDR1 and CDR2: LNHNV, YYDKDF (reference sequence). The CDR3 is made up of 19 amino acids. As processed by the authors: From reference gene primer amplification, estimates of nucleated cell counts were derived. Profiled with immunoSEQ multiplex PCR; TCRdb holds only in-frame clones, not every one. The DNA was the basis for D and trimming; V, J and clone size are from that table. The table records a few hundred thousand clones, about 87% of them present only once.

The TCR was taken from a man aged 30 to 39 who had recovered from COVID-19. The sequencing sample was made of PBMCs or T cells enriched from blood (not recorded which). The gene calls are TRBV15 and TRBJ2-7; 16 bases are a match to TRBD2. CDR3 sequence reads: CATSSLMGLAGGPGYEQYF. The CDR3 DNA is TGTGCCACCAGCAGCCTCATGGGACTAGCGGGAGGGCCCGGCTACGAGCAGTACTTC.